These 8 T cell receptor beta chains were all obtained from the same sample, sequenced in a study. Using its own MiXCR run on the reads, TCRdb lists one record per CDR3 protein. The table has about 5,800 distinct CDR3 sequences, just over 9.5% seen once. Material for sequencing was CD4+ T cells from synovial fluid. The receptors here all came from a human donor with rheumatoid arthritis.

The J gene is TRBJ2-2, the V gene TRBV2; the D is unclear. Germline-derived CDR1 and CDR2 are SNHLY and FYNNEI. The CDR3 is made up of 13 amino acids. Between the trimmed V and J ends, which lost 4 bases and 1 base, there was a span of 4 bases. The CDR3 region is CASSGQNTGELFF. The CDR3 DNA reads TGTGCCAGCAGTGGTCAGAACACCGGGGAGCTGTTTTTT.

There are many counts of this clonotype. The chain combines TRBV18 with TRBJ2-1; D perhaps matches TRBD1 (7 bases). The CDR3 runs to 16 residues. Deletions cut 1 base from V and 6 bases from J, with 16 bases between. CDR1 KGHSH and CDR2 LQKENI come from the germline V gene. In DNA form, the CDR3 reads TGTGCCAGCTCACCACAGGGGGCATGGGGAGGCAATGAGCAGTTCTTC. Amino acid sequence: CASSPQGAWGGNEQFF.

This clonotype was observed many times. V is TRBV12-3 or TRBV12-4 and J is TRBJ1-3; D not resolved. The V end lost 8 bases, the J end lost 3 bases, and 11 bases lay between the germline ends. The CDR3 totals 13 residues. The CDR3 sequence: CASSGRNGNTIYF. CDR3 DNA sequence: TGTGCCAGCTCAGGTCGGAATGGAAACACCATATATTTT.

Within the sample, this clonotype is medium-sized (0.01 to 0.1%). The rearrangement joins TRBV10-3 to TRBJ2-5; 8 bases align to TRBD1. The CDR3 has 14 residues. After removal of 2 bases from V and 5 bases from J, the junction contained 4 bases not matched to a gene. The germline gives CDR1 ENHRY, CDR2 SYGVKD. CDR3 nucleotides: TGTGCCATCAGTGAGACCCCAGGGGGCGAGACCCAGTACTTC. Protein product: CAISETPGGETQYF.

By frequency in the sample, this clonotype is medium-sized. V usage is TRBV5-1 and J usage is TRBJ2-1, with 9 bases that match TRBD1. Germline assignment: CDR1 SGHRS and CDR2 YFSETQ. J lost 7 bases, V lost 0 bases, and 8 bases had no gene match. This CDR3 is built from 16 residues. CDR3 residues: CASSLDGTGTGNEQFF. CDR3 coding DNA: TGCGCCAGCAGCTTGGATGGTACGGGGACAGGGAATGAGCAGTTCTTC. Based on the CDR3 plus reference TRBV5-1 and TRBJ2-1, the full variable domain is KAGVTQTPRYLIKTRGQQVTLSCSPISGHRSVSWYQQTPGQGLQFLFEYFSETQRNKGNFPGRFSGRQFSNSRSEMNVSTLELGDSALYLCASSLDGTGTGNEQFFGPGTRLTVL.

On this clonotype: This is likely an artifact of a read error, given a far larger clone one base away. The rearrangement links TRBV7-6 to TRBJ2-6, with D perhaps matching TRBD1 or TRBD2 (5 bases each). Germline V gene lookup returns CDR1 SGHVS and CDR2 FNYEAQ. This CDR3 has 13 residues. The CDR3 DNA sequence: TGTGCCAGCAGCCCCCCCGGGGCCAACGTCCCGACTTTC. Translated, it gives CASSPPGANVPTF. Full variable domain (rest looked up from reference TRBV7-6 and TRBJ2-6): GAGVSQSPRYKVTKRGQDVALRCDPISGHVSLYWYRQALGQGPEFLTYFNYEAQQDKSGLPNDRFSAERPEGSISTLTIQRTEQRDSAMYRCASSPPGANVPTFGAGSRLTVL.

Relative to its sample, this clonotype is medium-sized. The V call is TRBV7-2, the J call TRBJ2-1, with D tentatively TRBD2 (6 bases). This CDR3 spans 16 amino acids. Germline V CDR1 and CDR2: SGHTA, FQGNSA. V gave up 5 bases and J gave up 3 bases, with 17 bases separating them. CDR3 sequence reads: CASSPTAGTVYNEQFF. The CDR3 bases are TGTGCCAGCAGCCCCACAGCGGGTACCGTCTACAATGAGCAGTTCTTC.

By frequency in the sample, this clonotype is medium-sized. In DNA form, the CDR3 reads TGTGCCAGCAGCCAGGACCTAGCGGGAGGTAAAGAGCAGTACTTC. Translation: CASSQDLAGGKEQYF. The chain carries TRBV3-1 and TRBJ2-7; TRBD2 agrees at 11 bases. The CDR3 sequence is 15 residues long. After removal of 3 bases from V and 7 bases from J, the junction contained 8 bases not matched to a gene. Germline CDR1 reads LGHDT; CDR2 reads YNNKEL (reference sequence).